This T cell receptor beta chain was obtained from a study of shared clonotypes between healthy human individuals. Study context: Each donor's CD4 naive and CD4 memory cells filled three plates apiece, CD8 naive two, and CD8 memory one.

The CDR3 length is 9 residues. Germline CDR1 is GTSNPN and CDR2 is SVGIG (reference sequence). Trimming stripped 3 bases from V and 5 bases from J, with 2 bases between. Generated by immunoSEQ multiplex PCR, the TCRdb table keeps only in-frame clones and is missing some. The sample shows about 2,500,000 clones, roughly nine tenths of them seen only once. General study findings and limits: Naive subsets tended to show greater estimated richness than memory subsets. Lower generation probabilities were found for non-shared clonotypes than for those shared by all four donors.

This clone showed up just a few times. Its matching antigen is unknown. Memory CD4+ cells were the fraction left after CD45RA+ naive selection. The receptor was isolated from a man younger than 35 in good health. J is TRBJ2-7 and V is TRBV30; D not resolved. Sample: naive CD4+ T cells sorted from blood. As to subset: CD45RA+ positively selected. CDR3 amino acids: CAWRNEQYF. In DNA, the CDR3 is TGTGCCTGGAGGAACGAGCAGTACTTC.